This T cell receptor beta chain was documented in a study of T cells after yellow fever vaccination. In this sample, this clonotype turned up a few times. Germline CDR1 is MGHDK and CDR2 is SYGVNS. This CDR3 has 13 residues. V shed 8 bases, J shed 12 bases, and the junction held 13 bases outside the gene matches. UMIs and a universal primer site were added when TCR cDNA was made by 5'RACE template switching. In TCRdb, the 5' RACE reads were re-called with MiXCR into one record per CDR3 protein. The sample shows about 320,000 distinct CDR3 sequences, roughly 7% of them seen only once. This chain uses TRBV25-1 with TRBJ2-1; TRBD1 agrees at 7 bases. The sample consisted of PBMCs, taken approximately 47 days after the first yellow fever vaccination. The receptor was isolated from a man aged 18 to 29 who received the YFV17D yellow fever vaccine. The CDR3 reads CASATGARNPQFF. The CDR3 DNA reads TGTGCCAGCGCAACAGGGGCTCGGAACCCGCAGTTCTTC.